This T cell receptor beta chain was recovered during a study of CD8 T cells in ankylosing spondylitis (dated by TCRdb to the late 2010s). Regarding the complete study: T cell receptor beta repertoires were profiled in healthy donors and ankylosing spondylitis patients so that disease-linked TCR variants could be found. The whole study cohort included over a hundred healthy donors and roughly 24 ankylosing spondylitis patients. Peripheral blood samples were taken, and synovial fluid was additionally collected from ankylosing spondylitis patients. General study outcomes and caveats: Some motif variants were previously reported in synovial fluid and blood of reactive arthritis patients, suggesting common disease-initiation mechanisms. The disease-linked clones showed a CD8+ phenotype and occurred at relatively low frequencies in peripheral blood. Blood from ankylosing spondylitis patients appeared to be characterized by a TCR beta motif made up of fewer than ten highly homologous amino acid variants. The disease-linked clones were reported as significantly enriched in matched synovial fluid samples from ankylosing spondylitis patients.

This clonotype was found many times. What this receptor recognizes is not known. Per-base quality was not reported, and no clone a single base away is much larger than it. CDR1 and CDR2 are read off the germline V gene as LGHNA and YSLEER. A distance of 13 bases separates the germline ends of V and J, which lose 2 bases and 2 bases respectively. There are 16 amino acids in the CDR3, from cysteine to phenylalanine inclusive. The entry retains the CDR3 DNA only, 48 bases that are in frame from base 1. The listed sequencing device is Illumina HiSeq 2500. Quantitative 5'-RACE with molecular barcodes was used to prepare TCR beta libraries. The authors' analysis ran thus. A new computational method, built on a probabilistic model of VDJ rearrangement, was used to identify disease-linked TCR variants. Using fastp at Q25 and MiXCR, TCRdb reprocessed the public reads and kept productive beta chains. Identical CDR3 protein sequences are pooled into one entry, listed with their most common genes and DNA. Clone size and V and J calls follow TCRdb, not the original study. Present in this sample are a few hundred thousand distinct CDR3 sequences, approximately 8% of which were seen just once. 13% to 15% of the sample rests with the top ten.

Sequenced material: blood, either unsorted or a sorted T cell fraction (not recorded which). This TCR came from a male donor with ankylosing spondylitis. This chain joins TRBV4-3 to TRBJ1-5; the D gene is not confidently resolved. The DNA sequence reads TGCGCCAGCAGCCAACAACCTCCCGGGGGCAATCAGCCCCAGCATTTT. It is translated as CASSQQPPGGNQPQHF.